The present TCR beta chain was sequenced within a study of T cells in Graves' hyperthyroidism and ophthalmopathy. Amplification of TCR beta CDR3 regions used RNA as the template. The HTBI primer set served for first-round RT-PCR of the TCR CDR3. TCRdb itself ran the multiplex PCR reads through MiXCR, one entry per CDR3 protein. Of over 650,000 distinct CDR3 sequences in the sample, roughly 15% were seen once. The CDR3 sequence is 13 residues long. Germline V gives CDR1 MDHEN, CDR2 SYDVKM. Trimming pared 4 bases from V and 3 bases from J, leaving 10 bases between. This clonotype was detected many times.

The gene calls are TRBV28 and TRBJ2-7; D possibly corresponds to TRBD1 (6 bases). This receptor was identified in a young man with Graves' hyperthyroidism. Sequencing was done on a sample of blood. CDR3 DNA sequence: TGTGCCAGCAGTTGGGGGCGAGGCTACGAGCAGTACTTC. Translated, it gives CASSWGRGYEQYF. The whole variable domain, remainder taken from reference TRBV28 and TRBJ2-7, is DVKVTQSSRYLVKRTGEKVFLECVQDMDHENMFWYRQDPGLGLRLIYFSYDVKMKEKGDIPEGYSVSREKKERFSLILESASTNQTSMYLCASSWGRGYEQYFGPGTRLTVT.